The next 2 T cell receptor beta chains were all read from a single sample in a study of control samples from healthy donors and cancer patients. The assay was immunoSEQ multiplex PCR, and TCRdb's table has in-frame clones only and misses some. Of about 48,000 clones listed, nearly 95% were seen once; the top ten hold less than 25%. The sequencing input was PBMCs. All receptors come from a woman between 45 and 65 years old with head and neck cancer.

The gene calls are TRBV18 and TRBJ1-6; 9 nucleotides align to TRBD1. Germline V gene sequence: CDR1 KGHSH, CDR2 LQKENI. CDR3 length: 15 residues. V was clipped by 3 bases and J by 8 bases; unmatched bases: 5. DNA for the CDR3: TGTGCCAGCTCACCCGGGACAGGGCAGGATTCACCCCTCCACTTT. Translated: CASSPGTGQDSPLHF.

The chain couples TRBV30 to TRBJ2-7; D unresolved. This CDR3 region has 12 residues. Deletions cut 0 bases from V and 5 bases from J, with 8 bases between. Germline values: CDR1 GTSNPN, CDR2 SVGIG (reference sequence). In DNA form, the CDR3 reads TGTGCCTGGAGTGTCGGTTTGAACGAGCAGTACTTC. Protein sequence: CAWSVGLNEQYF.